This note documents a single T cell receptor (beta chain) sequence. Its target antigen remains unknown. Qualities for individual bases were not recorded, and no much larger clone is one base off. This sample was taken from a study of T cell repertoires in cytomegalovirus infection (dated by TCRdb to the late 2010s). Study-wide context: Alongside well-studied HLA-B-restricted epitopes, the peptide stimulations were aimed at recently identified HLA-C-restricted CMV epitopes, whose presentation resists viral immunomodulation. Donor HLA type was relevant to the analysis, because carriage of CMV infection together with the matching HLA type was indicated by public TCR beta signatures. Here is what the overall study found, with its caveats: The ex vivo response was dominated by HLA-C-restricted CMV-specific TCR beta clonotypes, which also provided the single most frequent clonotype in two of eight donors. In both this cohort and an independent approximately 400-donor cohort, the cumulative frequency of public TCR beta family members distinguished carriers of CMV infection plus the relevant HLA type.

The sample's treatment or condition, from its label and the paper: in vitro stimulation with specific CMV peptide epitopes to enrich CMV-specific T cells. Sequencing was carried out with an Illumina HiSeq 1500. TCRdb reprocessed the public reads (quality trimming at Q25 with fastp, clone calling with MiXCR) and kept in-frame beta chains. Rows merge per CDR3 protein into single entries with the most common DNA and genes. The sample yields some 350,000 distinct CDR3 sequences; almost 30% were counted once. 20% of the sample is taken by the ten largest. The sequence was collected from a human donor in good health (CMV status not recorded). Some clones in this sample may be carry-over from other donors' samples. The sequencing used cultured PBMCs, collected from culture after CMV antigen stimulation.

The DNA sequence is as follows: TGTGCCTGGAGTGGGACGACAGGGAATCCAGTTGAAAAACTGTTTTTT. It is translated as CAWSGTTGNPVEKLFF. Recombination joined TRBV30 with TRBJ1-4, and TRBD1 aligns with 7 junction nucleotides. Trimming accounts for 1 base at V and 7 bases at J, while the number of junction bases matched to no gene is 12. The CDR3 sequence holds 16 residues, the cysteine and phenylalanine included. The sequence is cut down to CDR3 DNA, 48 bases in frame from base 1. Sequences GTSNPN (CDR1) and SVGIG (CDR2) are obtained from the germline V gene (reference sequence).